This T cell receptor (beta chain) was recorded in a study of T cell responses to AZD1222 COVID-19 vaccine. With respect to this clone: Antigen specificity is unknown.

Whole-study results and caveats: Just a handful of people given AZD1222 tested seropositive at baseline.

Using immunoSEQ multiplex PCR, the repertoire was profiled, and TCRdb retains in-frame clones only, with some absent. The sample contains 180,000 or so clones, 88% of which appear only once. This CDR3 comprises 14 residues. CDR1 and CDR2 from the germline V gene are MNHEY and SMNVEV (reference sequence). V lost 2 bases and J lost 4, with 12 bases in between. The clonotype comes from an adult who received the AZD1222 COVID-19 vaccine. J is TRBJ2-7 and V is TRBV27; the D gene is possibly TRBD1 (6 bases). This specimen consisted of peripheral blood, obtained 28 days after the second AZD1222 dose. The chain's CDR3 is CASSLQGTAYEQYF. DNA for the CDR3: TGTGCCAGCAGTTTACAGGGGACCGCTTACGAGCAGTACTTC.